This TCR beta chain stems from a study of cytomegalovirus exposure and HLA in healthy donors. General observations from the study: Cytomegalovirus-associated TCR beta chains were listed, numbering 150 to 200.

To note about this clone: The antigen is not known.

It was with 60 Vbeta and 13 Jbeta primers that the PCR ran. Data came from immunoSEQ multiplex PCR; TCRdb stores just in-frame clones and leaves some out. The profile shows roughly 170,000 clones, approximately 84% of them singletons. The CDR3 consists of 15 residues. The germline V gene has CDR1 MNHNS and CDR2 SASEGT. The sequence came from a man aged 25-40 years in good health and CMV-seronegative. Sequences were obtained from PBMCs. The genes are TRBV6-1 and TRBJ2-5, with 9 bases that match TRBD1. The DNA end favors TRBJ2-7, so the J call may be wrong. CDR3 nucleotide sequence: TGTGCCAGCAGTCTGGCCGGGACAGGGTATGACGAGCAGTACTTC. Its protein product is CASSLAGTGYDEQYF.